Shown below are 28 T cell receptor beta chains from a single sample sequenced in a study of blood T cell repertoires in COVID-19. The table came from immunoSEQ multiplex PCR; TCRdb's copy has only in-frame clones and leaves some out. The sample includes 40,000 to 60,000 clones, just over 90% of them seen just once. Material: peripheral blood. The source of these receptors is a man aged 55-75 years with COVID-19, enrolled during active disease.

A few counts support this clone. J is TRBJ2-7 and V is TRBV18; maybe TRBD2 (6 bases). V was clipped by 1 base and J by 5 bases, with 15 bases between them. Germline V gives CDR1 KGHSH, CDR2 LQKENI. This CDR3 contains 15 residues. The CDR3 spells CASSPLGGASNEQYF. The DNA of the CDR3 is TGTGCCAGCTCACCACTAGGAGGGGCGTCAAACGAGCAGTACTTC.

Only a few counts were recorded for this clone. V and J are TRBV7-3 and TRBJ2-7, with 7 bases matching TRBD1. This CDR3 comprises 13 residues. Trimming cost V 5 bases and J 2 bases; bases outside gene matches: 3. The germline V gene encodes CDR1 SGHTA and CDR2 FQGTGA. CDR3 protein: CASSTGAPYEQYF. In DNA form, the CDR3 reads TGTGCCAGCAGCACAGGGGCCCCCTACGAGCAGTACTTC.

The chain links TRBV12-5 to TRBJ1-5, with 8 bases lining up with TRBD1. V shed 6 bases and J 2 bases; nucleotides not matched to a gene: 9. CDR1 and CDR2 from the germline V gene are LGHNT and FRNRAP. The CDR3 is 16 amino acids. CDR3 sequence reads: CASGTTGEWGNQPQHF. As DNA, the CDR3 is TGTGCTAGTGGCACGACAGGGGAATGGGGCAATCAGCCCCAGCATTTT.

This rearrangement joins TRBV12-3 or TRBV12-4 to TRBJ1-1; maybe TRBD1 (6 bases). CDR3 length equals 13 residues. Between the trimmed V and J ends, which lost 1 base and 8 bases, there was a span of 11 bases. CDR3: CASSLGWDKEAFF. The CDR3 DNA is TGTGCCAGCAGTTTAGGGTGGGACAAGGAAGCTTTCTTT.

The rearrangement uses TRBV5-1 and TRBJ2-1; D might be TRBD2 (5 bases). V lost 0 bases to trimming and J lost 3 bases, with 10 bases between them. The CDR3 contains 15 residues. Germline V gene data show CDR1 as SGHRS and CDR2 as YFSETQ. The CDR3 coding sequence is TGCGCCAGCAGCTTGGAGGGCGGGTTCTACAATGAGCAGTTCTTC. Translated: CASSLEGGFYNEQFF.

A single count supports this clone. This CDR3 reads CASSLTGLAGTKSYEQYF. DNA of the CDR3: TGTGCCAGCAGCTTAACCGGACTAGCGGGTACGAAATCCTACGAGCAGTACTTC. The genes are TRBV7-2 and TRBJ2-7; 11 nucleotides align to TRBD2. The CDR3 has 18 amino acids. The germline gives CDR1 SGHTA, CDR2 FQGNSA. With V trimmed by 2 bases and J by 1 base, 10 bases remained unmatched.

The genes are TRBV27 and TRBJ1-4; 8 nucleotides agree with TRBD1. Germline assignment: CDR1 MNHEY and CDR2 SMNVEV (reference sequence). CDR3 size: 15 residues. V was pared by 1 base and J by 4 bases, with 2 bases of the junction left unmatched. The CDR3 spells CASSLFGQGNEKLFF. CDR3 DNA: TGTGCCAGCAGTTTATTTGGACAGGGTAATGAAAAACTGTTTTTT.

This chain uses TRBV28 with TRBJ1-5, with D uncertain. In germline, CDR1 is MDHEN, CDR2 SYDVKM. The CDR3 has 12 residues. Trimming removed 8 bases from V and 5 bases from J, with 10 bases in between. In DNA form, the CDR3 reads TGTGCCAGCGAGGCATACGATCAGCCCCAGCATTTT. It specifies CASEAYDQPQHF.

This chain uses TRBV28 with TRBJ2-1; D remains ambiguous. The V end lost 6 bases, the J end lost 4 bases, and 13 bases lay between the germline ends. Germline CDR1 reads MDHEN; CDR2 reads SYDVKM. CDR3 length: 14 residues. This chain's CDR3 is CASRTASRYNEQFF. CDR3 DNA: TGTGCCAGCAGGACCGCCTCGCGGTACAATGAGCAGTTCTTC. The whole variable domain, filled in from reference TRBV28 and TRBJ2-1, reads DVKVTQSSRYLVKRTGEKVFLECVQDMDHENMFWYRQDPGLGLRLIYFSYDVKMKEKGDIPEGYSVSREKKERFSLILESASTNQTSMYLCASRTASRYNEQFFGPGTRLTVL.

The genes are TRBV7-9 and TRBJ1-2, with 9 bases fitting TRBD1. Germline values: CDR1 SEHNR, CDR2 FQNEAQ (reference sequence). This CDR3 has 16 amino acids. The V gene end was trimmed by 2 bases and the J gene end by 3 bases; junction bases not matched to a gene: 7. The CDR3 DNA follows: TGTGCCAGCAGCTTACGGGGGGGACAGGGATACTATGGCTACACCTTC. Protein: CASSLRGGQGYYGYTF.

This chain connects TRBV28 to TRBJ2-1; D is possibly TRBD1 (6 bases). This CDR3 region has 17 residues. Germline CDR1 and CDR2: MDHEN and SYDVKM. Trimming cost V 5 bases and J 0 bases, with 17 bases left between them. The CDR3 region is CASSPGPRGSSYNEQFF. The CDR3 DNA follows: TGTGCCAGCAGTCCAGGCCCGAGGGGGAGCTCCTACAATGAGCAGTTCTTC. Based on the CDR3 plus reference TRBV28 and TRBJ2-1, the full variable domain is DVKVTQSSRYLVKRTGEKVFLECVQDMDHENMFWYRQDPGLGLRLIYFSYDVKMKEKGDIPEGYSVSREKKERFSLILESASTNQTSMYLCASSPGPRGSSYNEQFFGPGTRLTVL.

The chain has TRBV5-1 and TRBJ1-5; unclear D gene. Trimming cost V 0 bases and J 0 bases, with 7 bases left between them. CDR1 is SGHRS, CDR2 YFSETQ, per germline. The CDR3 sequence is 15 residues long. Here the CDR3 DNA reads TGCGCCAGCAGCTTGGCCCCCAATAGCAATCAGCCCCAGCATTTT. Translating gives CASSLAPNSNQPQHF.

The chain is built from TRBV5-8 and TRBJ1-3; D call uncertain. Trimming stripped 7 bases from V and 12 bases from J, with 17 bases between. Per germline, CDR1 SGHTS and CDR2 YDEGEE. This CDR3 has 12 residues. Here the CDR3 DNA reads TGTGCCAGCTTGGCCGTTCGAAATAACATATATTTT. Translated: CASLAVRNNIYF.

J is TRBJ2-4 and V is TRBV14, with unresolved D. CDR3 size: 12 residues. Germline-derived CDR1 and CDR2 are SGHDN and FVKESK. Trimming stripped 3 bases from V and 6 bases from J, with 6 bases between. The CDR3 nucleotides are TGTGCCAGCAGCCAGCACGGAAACATTCAGTACTTC. It translates to CASSQHGNIQYF.

The CDR3 DNA reads TGTGCCAGCAGCTCGGACAGGGCCTACGAGCAGTACTTC. The encoded protein is CASSSDRAYEQYF. The V gene is TRBV11-2, the J gene TRBJ2-7; TRBD1 aligns across 8 bases. Looked up from germline, CDR1 is SGHAT and CDR2 is FQNNGV. Trimming cost V 4 bases and J 2 bases; bases outside gene matches: 1. The length of the CDR3 is 13 residues. The complete variable domain, with remaining parts taken from reference TRBV11-2 and TRBJ2-7, reads EAGVAQSPRYKIIEKRQSVAFWCNPISGHATLYWYQQILGQGPKLLIQFQNNGVVDDSQLPKDRFSAERLKGVDSTLKIQPAKLEDSAVYLCASSSDRAYEQYFGPGTRLTVT.

The gene calls are TRBV5-5 and TRBJ2-7; D not certain. The CDR3 spans 14 residues. Per germline, CDR1 SGHKS and CDR2 YYEKEE (reference sequence). V was trimmed by 4 bases and J by 2 bases, leaving 13 bases between them. CDR3 residues: CASSQLTPPYEQYF. The DNA of the CDR3 is TGTGCCAGCAGCCAACTTACCCCTCCCTACGAGCAGTACTTC.

The J gene is TRBJ2-7, the V gene TRBV29-1, with 8 nucleotides matching TRBD1. Germline V gives CDR1 SQVTM, CDR2 ANQGSEA. V gave up 7 bases and J gave up 2 bases; unmatched junction bases: 4. The CDR3 sequence is 12 residues long. The CDR3 spells CSGKQGAYEQYF. The CDR3 DNA follows: TGCAGCGGCAAACAGGGGGCCTACGAGCAGTACTTC.

The chain uses TRBV5-4 and TRBJ2-1; the D gene is possibly TRBD1 (8 bases). The CDR3 is 15 amino acids. The V and J ends lost 4 bases and 4 bases respectively, with 15 bases between them. Germline V CDR1 and CDR2: SGHNT, YYREEE (reference sequence). CDR3 coding DNA: TGTGCCAGCAGCAGCGGACAGGGACTATACAATGAGCAGTTCTTC. Translating it yields CASSSGQGLYNEQFF.

This chain links TRBV5-6 with TRBJ1-6; 8 bases agree with TRBD1. After removal of 4 bases from V and 6 bases from J, the junction contained 3 bases not matched to a gene. This CDR3 comprises 14 residues. Germline-derived CDR1 and CDR2 are SGHDT and YYEEEE. The CDR3 nucleotides are TGTGCCAGCAGCCGGGGACAGGTTAATTCACCCCTCCACTTT. Translation gives CASSRGQVNSPLHF.

The chain links TRBV7-9 to TRBJ1-6; 9 nucleotides align to TRBD1. Germline trimming cut 5 bases from V and 7 bases from J; bases unmatched to any gene: 6. Germline assignment: CDR1 SEHNR and CDR2 FQNEAQ (reference sequence). This CDR3 contains 15 residues. CDR3 in DNA: TGTGCCAGCAGCCCAAGGGGACAGGGAAATTCACCCCTCCACTTT. Protein: CASSPRGQGNSPLHF.

This clone was detected only once. The V and J genes are TRBV9 and TRBJ2-2, with D perhaps TRBD1 (5 bases). CDR3 length: 17 residues. Per germline, CDR1 SGDLS and CDR2 YYNGEE. Trimming stripped 4 bases from V and 3 bases from J, with 19 bases between. The CDR3 nucleotides read TGTGCCAGCAGCTTCCCCCAAGGCAGGGCCGACACCGGGGAGCTGTTTTTT. Translation: CASSFPQGRADTGELFF.

The chain combines TRBV2 with TRBJ2-7; D is ambiguous. The CDR3 runs 13 residues. Trimming left V 0 bases short and J 4 bases short, with 7 bases between. The germline CDR1 and CDR2 sequences are SNHLY and FYNNEI. The CDR3 nucleotides read TGTGCCAGCAGTGAAGCGGCAGGTTACGAGCAGTACTTC. It specifies CASSEAAGYEQYF.

This clone has only one observation. This rearrangement joins TRBV6-2 or TRBV6-3 to TRBJ2-7, with 12 nucleotides matching TRBD2. Per the germline V gene, CDR1 is MNHEY and CDR2 is SVGEGT. The ends lost 4 bases at V and 2 bases at J; junction bases unmatched: 9. The CDR3 loop spans 17 amino acids. Written as DNA, the CDR3 is TGTGCCAGCAGTTCCCGATCGACTAGCGGGAGAACCTACGAGCAGTACTTC. Residues: CASSSRSTSGRTYEQYF.

J is TRBJ2-1 and V is TRBV29-1, with 9 bases matching TRBD1. CDR1 and CDR2 from the germline V gene are SQVTM and ANQGSEA. CDR3 size: 15 residues. V gave up 6 bases and J gave up 4 bases; unmatched junction bases: 10. The CDR3 is CSVGQGSISYNEQFF. The CDR3 DNA reads TGCAGCGTAGGACAGGGGTCAATTTCTTACAATGAGCAGTTCTTC.

This chain uses TRBV30 with TRBJ1-5; no reliable D call. In germline, CDR1 is GTSNPN, CDR2 SVGIG (reference sequence). CDR3 size: 13 residues. V lost 0 bases and J lost 2, with 5 bases in between. The CDR3 region has the DNA TGTGCCTGGAGTGTTCGTGGCAATCAGCCCCAGCATTTT. Amino acids: CAWSVRGNQPQHF.

CDR3 sequence reads: CSVEDLRVGGYTF. In DNA, the CDR3 is TGCAGCGTTGAAGATCTCCGGGTCGGCGGCTACACCTTC. The rearrangement uses TRBV29-1 and TRBJ1-2, with no clear D. The germline V and J ends were trimmed by 0 bases and 8 bases, with 13 bases remaining between them. The CDR3 spans 13 residues. Germline-derived CDR1 and CDR2 are SQVTM and ANQGSEA.

The chain carries TRBV30 and TRBJ1-1; 10 bases align to TRBD1. With 2 bases clipped from V and 1 base from J, the junction kept 7 bases outside the gene matches. The CDR3 extends over 16 amino acids. Germline V gene data show CDR1 as GTSNPN and CDR2 as SVGIG (reference sequence). The CDR3 sequence: CAWSPGQGVANTEAFF. CDR3 DNA sequence: TGTGCCTGGAGTCCCGGACAGGGGGTGGCGAACACTGAAGCTTTCTTT.

The chain employs TRBV28 and TRBJ2-7, with TRBD2 matching 7 bases. CDR1 is MDHEN and CDR2 is SYDVKM in the germline V gene. This CDR3 spans 13 amino acids. Trimming at V came to 7 bases and at J to 3 bases, leaving 6 bases not matched to a gene. The CDR3, as DNA: TGTGCCAGCACCGCTAGCGGTTACTACGAGCAGTACTTC. Translated: CASTASGYYEQYF.